This T cell receptor (beta chain) was identified in a study of memory CD4+ T cells and cytomegalovirus serostatus (dated by TCRdb to the late 2010s). In terms of the full investigation: The cohort comprised roughly 35 healthy Belgian adults, 9 CMV seropositive and about 25 CMV seronegative. CD4+ memory TCRbeta repertoires of a Belgian cohort with known cytomegalovirus serostatus were sequenced in order to replicate a published TCR-based CMV serostatus classifier.

Study-wide findings and limitations: On the Belgian cohort, the classifier based on the original framework reached a median bootstrapped AUC of roughly 0.94, with a 95% CI of 0.76-1.00. Only CD4+CD45RO+ memory cells were sequenced, unlike the original study, which covered naive and memory CD4+ and CD8+ populations. CMV serostatus prediction reached a median bootstrapped AUC of about 0.94 with the original framework and 0.91 with a US-trained random forest. Among the 150 to 200 previously reported CMV-associated TCRbeta sequences, approximately 70 showed up in the CD4+ memory repertoires, with each one found in between one and five individuals. The results were read as suggesting that the CMV-associated TCR signature is, for the most part, present in the CD4+ memory repertoire.

A FACSAria II was used to sort memory CD4+ T cells, defined as single viable CD3+CD4+CD8-CD45RO+ cells. CMV serostatus was determined with a Roche Elecsys assay detecting serum IgG against CMV pp150, pp28, p38 and p52. After thawing, total CD4+ T cells were enriched by positive selection with CD4 magnetic microbeads. The samples came from a different study that was designed specifically to examine the CD4+ T cell memory repertoire. Peripheral blood mononuclear cells were isolated and cryopreserved according to standard operating procedures, and serum was kept at -80 degrees C. Staining used CD3-PerCP (BW264/56), CD4-APC (RPA-T4), CD45RO-PE (UCHT1) and CD8-Pacific Orange (3B5) antibodies, with Sytox blue excluding non-viable cells. CDR1 and CDR2 are read off the germline V gene as KGHSH and LQKENI. Unmatched junction bases come to 9, with V trimmed by 4 bases and J by 7 bases. Including cysteine and phenylalanine, the CDR3 has 15 amino acids. Left in the record is the CDR3 DNA by itself, 45 bases read in frame from the first base.

A note on this clone: Its antigen remains unidentified. Base qualities are missing; no much larger clone stands one base away.

The Quick-DNA Microprep Kit was used to extract genomic DNA from the sorted cells. Amplification of TCRbeta DNA was done with the immunoSEQ hsTCRbeta kit, following the protocol from the manufacturer. TCRbeta libraries were sequenced on an Illumina MiSeq instrument. In the paper's pipeline: After out-of-frame sequences were removed, 2.4 million or so distinct TCRbeta sequences remained, averaging approximately 67,000 per individual. Two values were used to score each individual: the count of 164 previously reported CMV-associated TCRbeta sequences and the total count of productive distinct TCRbeta sequences. A beta-binomial model was reimplemented in Python, and scikit-learn random forests with default parameters were trained on US cohort data. Classifier performance on the Belgian cohort was summarized as median AUC with percentile confidence intervals calculated over 10,000 bootstrap iterations. TCRdb limited this immuneACCESS table to in-frame rearrangements with V and J called. A share of clones is missing; checked studies link under half to unresolved V genes, and the rest is unexplained. That table gives V, J and clone size, and the DNA gave D and trimming. In this sample the table shows tens of thousands of clones, around 80% of which occur a single time. Clones ranked in the top ten supply 1.5% to 2.5% of the sample.

This sequence uses TRBV18 and TRBJ2-2, and TRBD1 aligns with 7 junction nucleotides. Sequenced: memory CD4+ T cells from blood. The TCR was taken from an adult in good health and CMV-seropositive. The CDR3 is CASSRSTGEGGELFF. The nucleotide sequence reads as follows: TGTGCCAGCTCACGATCCACAGGGGAAGGCGGGGAGCTGTTTTTT.